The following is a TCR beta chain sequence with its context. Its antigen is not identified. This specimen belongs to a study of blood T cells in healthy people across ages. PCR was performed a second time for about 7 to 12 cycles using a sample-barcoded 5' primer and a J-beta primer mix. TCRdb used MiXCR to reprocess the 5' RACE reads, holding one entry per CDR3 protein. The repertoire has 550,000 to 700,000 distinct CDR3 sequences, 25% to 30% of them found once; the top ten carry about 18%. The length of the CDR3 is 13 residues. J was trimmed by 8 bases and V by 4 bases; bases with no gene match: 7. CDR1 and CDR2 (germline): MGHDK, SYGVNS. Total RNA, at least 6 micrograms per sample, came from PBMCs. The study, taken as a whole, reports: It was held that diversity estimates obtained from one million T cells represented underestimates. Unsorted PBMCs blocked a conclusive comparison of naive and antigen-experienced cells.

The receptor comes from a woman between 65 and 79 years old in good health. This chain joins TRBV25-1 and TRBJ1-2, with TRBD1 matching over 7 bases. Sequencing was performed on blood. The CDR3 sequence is CASSVRTGRGYTF. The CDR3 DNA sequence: TGTGCCAGCAGTGTTCGGACAGGTAGAGGCTACACCTTC.